A selection of T cell receptor beta chains follows, all from one sample in a study of high-grade serous ovarian cancer treatment subgroups. Repertoires were generated with immunoSEQ multiplex PCR, while TCRdb's copy carries only in-frame clones and drops some. Among 9,100 or so clones, less than 80% were seen once, and the ten largest hold about 9.4%. Material for sequencing was tumor tissue. These receptor sequences come from a human donor with high-grade serous ovarian cancer. Each CDR3 is given with its conserved first and last residue. The order of the fields is clone size, V gene, J gene, D gene, CDR3 DNA, CDR3 protein. The D gene is left open where the match is weak. For some rows the clone size is stated as once, few or many, or as a class when expanded; others skip it.

once	TRBV19	TRBJ1-2	NA	TGTGCCAGTAGTATGGCGGTCCAGGCGGTCTATGGCTACACCTTC	CASSMAVQAVYGYTF
once	TRBV7-2	TRBJ2-1	NA	TGTGCCAGCCGCGCCGGGGTAAGCGCCTACAATGAGCAGTTCTTC	CASRAGVSAYNEQFF
NA	TRBV5-4	TRBJ2-1	TRBD2	TGTGCCAGCAGCCCCGGGGGTGGGCGGGAGGGCCGGGGTGAGCAGTTCTTC	CASSPGGGREGRGEQFF
NA	TRBV7-2	TRBJ2-7	NA	TGTGCCAGCAGCGGTGAGAACTACGAGCAGTACTTC	CASSGENYEQYF
NA	TRBV2	TRBJ2-5	NA	TGTGCCAGCAGTCGAAACTTGGGTCAGGAGACCCAGTACTTC	CASSRNLGQETQYF
NA	TRBV27	TRBJ2-3	NA	TGTGCCAGCAGCATCGCGGGCACAGATACGCAGTATTTT	CASSIAGTDTQYF
once	TRBV28	TRBJ2-7	NA	TGTGCCAGCAGTTTATCTGGGGGGCGCAGAGAGCAGTACTTC	CASSLSGGRREQYF
NA	TRBV6-5	TRBJ1-5	NA	TGTGCCAGCGGGATCAGTTATAGCAATCAGCCCCAGCATTTT	CASGISYSNQPQHF
NA	TRBV28	TRBJ2-3	TRBD2	TGTGCCAGCAGCCCGGGACTAGCGGGAGGTCCGGATACGCAGTATTTT	CASSPGLAGGPDTQYF
NA	TRBV11-2	TRBJ2-5	NA	TGTGCCAGCAGCTTTTTTGCGGAAGAGACCCAGTACTTC	CASSFFAEETQYF
NA	TRBV5-1	TRBJ1-1	NA	TGCGCCAGCAGCTTGGACGGGATGAACACTGAAGCTTTCTTT	CASSLDGMNTEAFF
once	TRBV29-1	TRBJ2-7	TRBD1	TGCAGCGTTGATACAGGGGTGGGGAGCGAGCAGTACTTC	CSVDTGVGSEQYF
NA	TRBV19	TRBJ1-1	NA	TGTGCCAGTAGCCAGGGGAGAAGTACTGAAGCTTTCTTT	CASSQGRSTEAFF
few	TRBV6-5	TRBJ2-1	TRBD2	TGTGCCACCAAAATAGCGGGGTCTTACAATGAGCAGTTCTTC	CATKIAGSYNEQFF
NA	TRBV2	TRBJ2-3	NA	TGTGCCAGCAGAACCGACACCTATACGCAGTATTTT	CASRTDTYTQYF
once	TRBV5-5	TRBJ2-7	TRBD1	TGTGCCAGCAGCTCCACAGGGGGCTGGGAGCAGTACTTC	CASSSTGGWEQYF
NA	TRBV10-3	TRBJ1-1	TRBD1	TGTGCCATCAGTGCGACAGGGGCGAACACTGAAGCTTTCTTT	CAISATGANTEAFF
NA	TRBV2	TRBJ2-1	NA	TGTGCCAGCAGTCCGGGGTTTGGCCGCCTAGCGTATGCCTACAATGAGCAGTTCTTC	CASSPGFGRLAYAYNEQFF
NA	TRBV19	TRBJ2-7	NA	TGTGCCAGTACAGGAGGCTCTTCCTACGAGCAGTACTTC	CASTGGSSYEQYF
NA	TRBV14	TRBJ2-1	NA	TGTGCCAGCAGCGCACGACCAGGGACCTTTAACAATGAGCAGTTCTTC	CASSARPGTFNNEQFF
NA	TRBV6-1	TRBJ2-7	NA	TGTGCCAGCAGTGAAGGTCGGGGGACAGCATCCTACGAGCAGTACTTC	CASSEGRGTASYEQYF
NA	TRBV5-5	TRBJ2-2	TRBD1	TGTGCCAGCAGCTCTCCACAGGGGGCGAACACCGGGGAGCTGTTTTTT	CASSSPQGANTGELFF
NA	TRBV6-1	TRBJ2-7	TRBD2	TGTGCCAGCATGGCTAGCGGGAGTCCCTACGAGCAGTACTTC	CASMASGSPYEQYF
NA	TRBV7-8	TRBJ2-7	NA	TGTGCCAGCAGCTTAGGCTCTTTCGCGTACGAGCAGTACTTC	CASSLGSFAYEQYF
NA	TRBV19	TRBJ2-2	NA	TGTGCCAGTAGTATCCGTTTTTTGGGTTACGACACCGGGGAGCTGTTTTTT	CASSIRFLGYDTGELFF
NA	TRBV5-1	TRBJ2-1	NA	TGCGCCAGCAGCTTGTTAGGAGCAACGGGAAACAATGAGCAGTTCTTC	CASSLLGATGNNEQFF
NA	TRBV6-1	TRBJ2-3	TRBD2	TGTGCCAGCAGTGAGTTGGGCGGGAGGGGGGCAGATACGCAGTATTTT	CASSELGGRGADTQYF
NA	TRBV5-1	TRBJ1-6	TRBD1	TGCGCCAGCAGCACCGGGACAGGGTCTGTTCTACCCCTCCACTTT	CASSTGTGSVLPLHF